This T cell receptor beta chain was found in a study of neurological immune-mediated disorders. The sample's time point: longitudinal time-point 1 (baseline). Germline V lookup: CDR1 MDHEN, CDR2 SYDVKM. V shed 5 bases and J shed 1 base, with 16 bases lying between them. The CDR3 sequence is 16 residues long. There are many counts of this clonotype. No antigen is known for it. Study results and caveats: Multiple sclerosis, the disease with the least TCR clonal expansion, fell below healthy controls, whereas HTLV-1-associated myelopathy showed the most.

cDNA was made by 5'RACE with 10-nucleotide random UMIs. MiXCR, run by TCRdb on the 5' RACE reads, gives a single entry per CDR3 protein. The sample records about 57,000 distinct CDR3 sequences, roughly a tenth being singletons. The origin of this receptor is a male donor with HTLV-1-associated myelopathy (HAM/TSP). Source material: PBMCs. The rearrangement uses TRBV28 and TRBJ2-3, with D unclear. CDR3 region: CASSPMINGGTDTQYF. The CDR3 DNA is TGTGCCAGCAGTCCCATGATAAACGGAGGCACAGATACGCAGTATTTT.